The rows below give T cell receptor beta chains drawn from one sample of a study of blood T cell repertoires in COVID-19. Sequenced by immunoSEQ multiplex PCR; TCRdb stores in-frame clones only, minus some. The table has under 250,000 clones, around nine tenths seen once. Sequences were obtained from PBMCs or T cells enriched from blood (not recorded which). These receptors were taken from a woman aged 30 to 39 with acute COVID-19. CDR3s include the opening cysteine and the closing phenylalanine or tryptophan.

>12|TRBV11-2
CASSLTGGAKRF
>12|TRBV2
CASFFRVGGYTF
>15|TRBV5-5
CASSHGWGGNQPQHF
>14|TRBV7-2
CASSFSGGQVEQFF
>15|TRBV30
CAWSVPRQTGTEAFF
>14|TRBV9
CASSVGPDTGELFF
>15|TRBV19
CASRPGLANTGELFF
>13|TRBV7-9
CASSTTGSTEAFF
>12|TRBV7-8
CASRAAPDTQYF
>12|TRBV4-1
CASSSQGYEQYF
>15|TRBV19
CASNRRDRINQGYTF